Here is one TCR beta chain with its context. It has no known antigen specificity. One base away there is no much larger clone; base qualities are not given. This sample stems from a study of identical twins (TCRdb year 2016). Background for the entire study: TCR alpha and beta repertoires from monozygotic twins, unrelated adults of various ages and cord blood were deep-sequenced to test whether fetal clonotypes persist. To rule out contamination, replicate twin experiments were performed at different times with different library preparation protocols. The study at large found these results: Because the same donors could not be followed over many years, conclusions were based on cross-sectional statistical analysis. Compared with coincidental sharing between unrelated individuals, out-of-frame TCR alpha sequences shared between twins showed an excess of sequences with low generation probability. Abundant cord blood beta clonotypes had fewer insertions, young adult naive repertoires showed a similar but weaker trend, and memory repertoires showed no such trend. Zero-insertion analyses could be partly confounded by invariant T cells such as MAIT and iNKT, though diverse VJ usage argued against such confounding for most clonotypes. In monozygotic twins, recombination models systematically underestimated out-of-frame TCR alpha sharing, but the models matched the sharing seen between unrelated individuals. The excess sharing between twins in beta out-of-frame sequences was weaker because fewer shared sequences reduced the signal-to-noise ratio.

Every donor was a healthy Caucasian. The twin cohort comprised three pairs of female monozygotic twins, all aged roughly 18 to 30 years. Positive isolation kits from Invitrogen were used to isolate CD4+ and CD8+ T cell populations. The library was made by 5' RACE. Sequencing took place on an Illumina HiSeq 2000. Template switching introduced a universal primer binding site; the final cDNA contained a unique molecular identifier, enabling accurate counting of TCR cDNA molecules. Specific primers in the conserved constant-segment region were used to synthesize first-strand cDNA for the TCR alpha and beta chains. To control for contamination, each cDNA library was double barcoded with a SMART-Mk sample barcode plus Illumina barcodes. TruSeq adapter sequences, together with Illumina sample barcodes, were added in two successive PCR steps. TCR alpha and beta cDNA libraries were sequenced on the Illumina HiSeq platform with custom primers. The published analysis was carried out like this. MiGEC was used to process raw reads and extract unique molecular identifiers, and MiXCR was used to find CDR3 positions. For each individual, recombination models were inferred using an EM algorithm with the repgenHMM and IGoR tools. The tcR package in R was used for shared clonotype analysis, with sharing normalized by the product of cloneset sizes. To study raw recombination free of thymic and clonal selection effects, out-of-frame nonproductive sequences were analyzed. TCRdb trimmed the raw reads at Q25, called clones with MiXCR and kept productive beta chains. CDR3 protein duplicates are merged, each entry listing the most common genes and DNA. TCRdb's processing, not the authors', yielded these V and J calls. This sample lists roughly 200,000 distinct CDR3 sequences; 15% to 20% were detected once. The ten biggest clones cover about 38% of the sample.

From the cysteine through the phenylalanine, the CDR3 covers 17 amino acids. The kept DNA is CDR3 alone, 51 bases in frame from the first base. In the germline V gene, CDR1 corresponds to KGHDR and CDR2 to SFDVKD. V and J are truncated by 0 bases and 2 bases respectively, leaving an intervening sequence of 13 bases. These data were also reused for a study on T cells expressing NK-cell markers. The second paper further reports: TCR beta-chain repertoires were profiled in sorted CD3+CD56+NKG2C+, CD3+CD56+NKG2C- and CD3+CD56-NKG2C+ T-cell subsets from roughly eight donors. Seven of the eight sequenced donors were HCMV-seropositive and one was HCMV-seronegative. To restrict sorting to alphabetaTCR-expressing T cells, an anti-gammadeltaTCR antibody was added in several experiments. In 5 to 7 donors, the dominant CD3+CD56+NKG2C+ clonotypes were found to rank among the top 10 CD8+ clonotypes and to make up about 1.0-7.0% of CD8+ T cells. Those dominant clonotypes were again the most abundant among CD3+CD56-NKG2C+ cells in a few donors, at roughly 25-65%. Whether the expanded NKG2C-expressing T cell clones were specific for HCMV antigens was left unclear. Randomly selected healthy volunteers, three men and five women, were used as the eight sequenced donors. To determine HCMV serostatus, a commercial ELISA kit was used to detect HCMV-specific IgG in serum. MIGEC was used to demultiplex reads and group the reads by UMI, and MiTCR was used to assemble and quantify clonotypes. To remove erroneous sequences, TCR cDNA sequences were retained only when supported by two or more reads. Downstream repertoire analysis used the tcR package, and clonotypes were matched across fractions by CDR3 nucleotide sequence plus V segment. VDJmatch was used to annotate antigen specificity against VDJdb, with one amino acid substitution in CDR3 allowed.

The sequenced sample was CD8+ T cells sorted from blood. The clonotype was recovered from a woman under 30 in good health. The chain couples TRBV24-1 to TRBJ1-5; a confident D gene designation cannot be given. Read as DNA, the sequence is TGTGCCACCAGTGATTTGAGGCAGGACCTATGCAATCAGCCCCAGCATTTT. Translated, it reads CATSDLRQDLCNQPQHF.